This entry lists 5 T cell receptor beta chains sequenced from one sample in a study of post-analysis software for immune sequencing data. Study results and limitations: Patients showed TRBV5-6, TRBV5-1 and TRBV20-1 among roughly 5 TRBV segments more frequent than in controls.

TCR beta cDNA libraries included unique molecular identifiers. TCRdb passed the PCR reads through MiXCR, listing each CDR3 protein once. The data contain 750,000 to 950,000 distinct CDR3 sequences, about 53% of them singletons. For these TCRs, the target antigens are not known. Sequences were obtained from blood. These receptors were taken from a girl aged 5-17 years with multiple sclerosis.

V and J are TRBV29-1 and TRBJ2-1; D is unresolved. The CDR3 is 12 residues long. The V end was cut by 3 bases, the J end by 8 bases, with 11 bases between. Germline lookup yields CDR1 SQVTM and CDR2 ANQGSEA. The CDR3, as DNA: TGCAGCGTTGATAGAACGAACGATGAGCAGTTCTTC. Translation gives CSVDRTNDEQFF.

The chain uses TRBV7-2 and TRBJ2-1, with a possible D match to TRBD2 (7 bases). CDR1 and CDR2 (germline): SGHTA, FQGNSA. The CDR3 consists of 18 residues. The V end lost 2 bases, the J end lost 2 bases, and 19 bases lay between the germline ends. The chain's CDR3 is CASSLRGSGTKPYNEQFF. The CDR3, as DNA: TGTGCCAGCAGCTTAAGGGGAAGCGGGACAAAACCCTACAATGAGCAGTTCTTC.

In this sample, this clonotype turned up a few times. The V and J genes are TRBV9 and TRBJ1-1, with D perhaps TRBD1 (5 bases). The ends were cut back, 2 bases at V and 1 base at J, with 12 bases in the middle. Germline V gene data show CDR1 as SGDLS and CDR2 as YYNGEE. The CDR3 is 15 residues long. The CDR3 protein is CASSVPPRGNTEAFF. Here the CDR3 DNA reads TGTGCCAGCAGCGTGCCACCGAGGGGGAACACTGAAGCTTTCTTT.

The chain is built from TRBV5-1 and TRBJ2-7; tentatively, D is TRBD2 (6 bases). The V gene lost 6 bases and the J gene lost 2 bases, with 18 bases spanning the gap. This CDR3 contains 15 residues. The germline CDR1 and CDR2 sequences are SGHRS and YFSETQ. The CDR3 loop is CASNPRGEIPYEQYF. The CDR3, as DNA: TGCGCCAGCAACCCGCGCGGGGAGATCCCCTACGAGCAGTACTTC. Full variable domain (outside the CDR3, taken from reference TRBV5-1 and TRBJ2-7): KAGVTQTPRYLIKTRGQQVTLSCSPISGHRSVSWYQQTPGQGLQFLFEYFSETQRNKGNFPGRFSGRQFSNSRSEMNVSTLELGDSALYLCASNPRGEIPYEQYFGPGTRLTVT.

V and J are TRBV20-1 and TRBJ2-3; D perhaps matches TRBD2 (5 bases). V was clipped by 5 bases and J by 6 bases, with 18 bases between them. In germline, CDR1 is DFQATT, CDR2 SNEGSKA (reference sequence). The CDR3 is 14 amino acids. CDR3 loop: CSAFPTERADTQYF. The CDR3 DNA reads TGCAGTGCTTTTCCGACGGAGAGGGCCGATACGCAGTATTTT.